These 29 T cell receptor beta chains came from one sample sequenced in a study of post-analysis software for immune sequencing data. Study findings and constraints: Patients carried several TRBV segments more frequently than controls did, and TRBV5-6, TRBV5-1 and TRBV20-1 were among them.

Their cognate antigens are unknown. cDNA libraries for TCR beta contained unique molecular identifiers. TCRdb called the PCR reads again in MiXCR, with one record for every CDR3 protein. The sample lists 500,000 to 600,000 distinct CDR3 sequences, around 47% seen once, with roughly 1.8% in the top ten. Material: blood. The receptors were gathered from a girl aged 5 to 17 with multiple sclerosis.

The chain employs TRBV2 and TRBJ2-7; possible D gene TRBD1, 6 bases. The CDR3 contains 14 residues. The V gene's germline CDR1 is SNHLY and CDR2 FYNNEI. V shed 8 bases and J shed 6 bases, with 20 bases lying between them. In nucleotides, the CDR3 is TGTGCCAGCGGAAATCCCAGGGGTGAGGGCGAGCAGTACTTC. It translates to CASGNPRGEGEQYF.

The chain has TRBV4-1 and TRBJ2-1; either TRBD1 or TRBD2 may fit D (5 bases each). Between the trimmed V and J ends, which lost 1 base and 8 bases, there was a span of 21 bases. Germline V lookup: CDR1 MGHRA, CDR2 YSYEKL. The CDR3 runs 17 residues. DNA for the CDR3: TGCGCCAGCAGCCAAGTGGGGCCGAATGGCGCCGGGGATGAGCAGTTCTTC. Amino acids: CASSQVGPNGAGDEQFF.

There are many counts of this clonotype. One end of the junction is discordant with germline, which a read error may explain. The V and J genes are TRBV5-1 and TRBJ2-6, with D perhaps matching TRBD1 or TRBD2 (6 bases each). The CDR3 covers 15 residues. Germline lookup yields CDR1 SGHRS and CDR2 YFSETQ. The CDR3 DNA follows: TGTGCCAGCAGCTTGGGGGGCGCTGGGGCCAACGTCCTGACTTTC. Protein product: CASSLGGAGANVLTF. The variable domain in full, with the rest retrieved from reference TRBV5-1 and TRBJ2-6, is KAGVTQTPRYLIKTRGQQVTLSCSPISGHRSVSWYQQTPGQGLQFLFEYFSETQRNKGNFPGRFSGRQFSNSRSEMNVSTLELGDSALYLCASSLGGAGANVLTFGAGSRLTVL.

The chain recombines TRBV28 with TRBJ1-6; D uncertain. V shed 7 bases and J shed 9 bases, with 10 bases lying between them. Looked up from germline, CDR1 is MDHEN and CDR2 is SYDVKM. The CDR3 extends over 12 amino acids. The CDR3 DNA reads TGTGCCAGCACTCGGGGTCCTTCACCCCTCCACTTT. Protein product: CASTRGPSPLHF.

The rearrangement links TRBV5-5 to TRBJ2-5, with D unclear. Germline CDR1 reads SGHKS; CDR2 reads YYEKEE (reference sequence). Trimming left V 4 bases short and J 5 bases short, with 9 bases between. The CDR3 runs 12 residues. CDR3: CASSLGFETQYF. The CDR3 coding sequence is TGTGCCAGCAGCCTGGGATTCGAGACCCAGTACTTC.

On this clonotype: Possible read error: a much larger clone is one base away. V gene TRBV12-3 or TRBV12-4 combines with J gene TRBJ2-7; 9 bases are a match to TRBD2. The assigned J gene may be wrong: the sequence end matches TRBJ2-5 better. This CDR3 comprises 13 residues. CDR3 loop: CAGSPSGEETQYF. As DNA, the CDR3 is TGTGCCGGCAGTCCTAGCGGGGAAGAGACCCAGTACTTC.

The J gene is TRBJ2-3, the V gene TRBV6-5, with D unresolved. Germline loops: CDR1 MNHEY, CDR2 SVGAGI. CDR3 length: 11 residues. V was cut by 8 bases and J by 6 bases, with 9 bases left in between. The CDR3 loop reads CASLNRDTQYF. CDR3 DNA sequence: TGTGCCAGCCTCAATCGGGATACGCAGTATTTT.

The rearrangement links TRBV4-1 to TRBJ1-6; D remains ambiguous. Trimming removed 5 bases at V and 6 bases at J, with 8 bases between. The CDR3 loop spans 13 amino acids. Germline CDR1 and CDR2: MGHRA and YSYEKL. CDR3 coding DNA: TGCGCCAGCAGCAATGGTCGTAATTCACCCCTCCACTTT. This translates into CASSNGRNSPLHF.

This clonotype was seen more than once but under ten times. The genes are TRBV20-1 and TRBJ1-1, with a tentative D call TRBD1 (5 bases). The CDR3 extends over 14 amino acids. With 3 bases removed from V and 3 bases from J, the gap between germline ends came to 14 bases. Germline CDR1 DFQATT, CDR2 SNEGSKA (reference sequence). The CDR3 reads CSASGGRAYTEAFF. The CDR3 region has the DNA TGCAGTGCTAGTGGGGGAAGGGCCTACACTGAAGCTTTCTTT.

The V gene is TRBV2, the J gene TRBJ2-1; D possibly corresponds to TRBD1 (6 bases). CDR1 is SNHLY and CDR2 is FYNNEI in the germline V gene. V lost 0 bases, J lost 2 bases, and 14 bases lay in between. CDR3 size: 17 residues. The CDR3 is CASSEALPGATYNEQFF. The CDR3, as DNA: TGTGCCAGCAGTGAAGCGCTTCCAGGGGCTACCTACAATGAGCAGTTCTTC.

The chain couples TRBV7-9 to TRBJ1-5; 12 positions agree with TRBD1. Germline V gives CDR1 SEHNR, CDR2 FQNEAQ (reference sequence). CDR3 size: 18 residues. V trimming: 0 bases; J trimming: 7 bases; junction bases outside the gene matches: 10. The CDR3 nucleotides are TGTGCCAGCAGCTTAGCTTGGAGGGACAGGGGGCGCGGACAGCCCCAGCATTTT. It translates to CASSLAWRDRGRGQPQHF.

This chain links TRBV5-6 with TRBJ2-5; unclear D gene. Trimming took off 5 bases at V and 2 bases at J, with 13 bases between the two ends. The CDR3 consists of 14 residues. Germline CDR1 is SGHDT and CDR2 is YYEEEE. The CDR3 loop is CASRGLLRQETQYF. CDR3 DNA sequence: TGTGCCAGCAGAGGGCTACTCCGACAAGAGACCCAGTACTTC.

In its sample, this clonotype was seen a few times. The rearrangement uses TRBV5-1 and TRBJ1-1; D gene uncertain. V was cut by 0 bases and J by 3 bases, with 9 bases left in between. CDR3 length: 14 residues. Germline V gene data show CDR1 as SGHRS and CDR2 as YFSETQ. CDR3 sequence: CASSLEGLDTEAFF. The CDR3, as DNA: TGCGCCAGCAGCTTGGAGGGTTTGGACACTGAAGCTTTCTTT.

This clonotype has just one count. This chain uses TRBV5-1 with TRBJ2-1; D gene ambiguous. V lost 4 bases, J lost 10 bases, and 15 bases lay in between. CDR3 length: 13 amino acids. CDR1 SGHRS and CDR2 YFSETQ come from the germline V gene. The CDR3 loop is CASSDQPAGEQFF. CDR3 DNA: TGCGCCAGCAGCGACCAACCAGCAGGCGAGCAGTTCTTC.

The chain couples TRBV5-1 to TRBJ2-3; 7 bases match TRBD1. The CDR3 totals 21 residues. V shed 7 bases and J 0 bases; nucleotides not matched to a gene: 26. The germline gives CDR1 SGHRS, CDR2 YFSETQ. The CDR3 protein is CASGSYYRRTTGFASTDTQYF. Here the CDR3 DNA reads TGCGCCAGCGGCTCCTACTATCGACGGACGACAGGGTTCGCTAGCACAGATACGCAGTATTTT.

The chain has TRBV6-1 and TRBJ1-2, with a possible D match to TRBD1 (6 bases). V was shortened by 7 bases and J by 3 bases, with 18 bases between the two germline ends. This CDR3 is built from 15 residues. Germline values: CDR1 MNHNS, CDR2 SASEGT. CDR3 coding DNA: TGTGCCAGCATTTTCAGAACAGGGATCTACTATGGCTACACCTTC. It specifies CASIFRTGIYYGYTF.

V gene TRBV9 combines with J gene TRBJ2-3; 7 positions agree with TRBD2. J gave up 6 bases and V 4 bases, and 17 bases lay outside the gene matches. CDR1 and CDR2 from the germline V gene are SGDLS and YYNGEE. The CDR3 loop spans 17 amino acids. Written as DNA, the CDR3 is TGTGCCAGCAGCCTGTCGGCGGGAGCCCTCGGGGGTGATACGCAGTATTTT. It specifies CASSLSAGALGGDTQYF.

The chain joins TRBV6-5 to TRBJ2-5, with a weak D call TRBD2 (5 bases). Per germline, CDR1 MNHEY and CDR2 SVGAGI. There are 16 residues in the CDR3. Trimming stripped 0 bases from V and 5 bases from J, with 16 bases between. CDR3 nucleotides: TGTGCCAGCAGTTACTCGAGCGGTTGGGGATCGGAGACCCAGTACTTC. Protein: CASSYSSGWGSETQYF.

The V call is TRBV5-6, the J call TRBJ2-1; D unclear. Trimming stripped 5 bases from V and 5 bases from J, with 8 bases between. The CDR3 is 12 residues long. The germline V gene has CDR1 SGHDT and CDR2 YYEEEE. DNA for the CDR3: TGTGCCAGCAGGATTGAAGACAATGAGCAGTTCTTC. Translating it yields CASRIEDNEQFF.

This clonotype has only a few counts. The chain links TRBV12-3 or TRBV12-4 to TRBJ2-5; the D gene is possibly TRBD2 (6 bases). CDR3 size: 15 residues. Trimming left V 4 bases short and J 11 bases short, with 23 bases between. In DNA form, the CDR3 reads TGTGCCAGCAGTTGGGCTAGCGAGAGGGCGAGGGAGCAGTACTTC. Its translation is CASSWASERAREQYF.

The CDR3 region has the DNA TGCGCCAGCAGCTTGGCCAGGGAGGCAGATACGCAGTATTTT. Protein product: CASSLAREADTQYF. The chain uses TRBV5-1 and TRBJ2-3, with D possibly TRBD2 on 6 matching bases. CDR3 length: 14 amino acids. The V end lost 0 bases, the J end lost 4 bases, and 9 bases lay between the germline ends. Germline lookup yields CDR1 SGHRS and CDR2 YFSETQ.

The gene calls are TRBV5-1 and TRBJ2-5; no firm D call. With the DNA end fitting TRBJ2-7 better, the J assignment may be wrong. CDR1 and CDR2 from the germline V gene are SGHRS and YFSETQ. CDR3 length equals 12 residues. CDR3 coding DNA: TGCGCCAGCTTCGACGTTGCCTACGAGCAGTACTTC. It specifies CASFDVAYEQYF.

V is TRBV10-3 and J is TRBJ2-5, with 9 bases fitting TRBD2. The closer fit of TRBJ2-7 to the DNA end suggests the J call may be wrong. From germline, CDR1 is ENHRY and CDR2 SYGVKD. The CDR3 extends over 15 amino acids. CDR3 coding DNA: TGTGCCATCAGTGAGTCAGCGGGAGGTCAGGACGAGCAGTACTTC. Its protein is CAISESAGGQDEQYF.

The J gene is TRBJ1-1, the V gene TRBV10-3; 12 bases are shared with TRBD1. The CDR3 length is 15 residues. Trimming took 6 bases from V and 5 from J; bases not matched to a gene: 7. CDR1 and CDR2 from the germline V gene are ENHRY and SYGVKD. The CDR3 sequence: CAISAGQGAKTEAFF. DNA for the CDR3: TGTGCCATCAGCGCGGGACAGGGGGCGAAAACTGAAGCTTTCTTT.

The V gene is TRBV12-3 or TRBV12-4, the J gene TRBJ2-6; 7 positions match TRBD1. The J segment lost 0 bases and the V segment lost 4 bases, leaving 9 bases of the junction unmatched. The CDR3 extends over 18 amino acids. CDR3 loop: CASSSFRDSLSGANVLTF. CDR3 DNA sequence: TGTGCCAGCAGTTCATTCCGGGACAGCCTCTCTGGGGCCAACGTCCTGACTTTC.

The V gene is TRBV30, the J gene TRBJ2-7; 12 bases line up with TRBD2. The ends lost 2 bases at V and 4 bases at J; junction bases unmatched: 9. This CDR3 has 16 residues. The V gene's germline CDR1 is GTSNPN and CDR2 SVGIG (reference sequence). CDR3 bases: TGTGCCTGGAGTCTTCGGACTAGCGGGAATGAATACGAGCAGTACTTC. Translating it yields CAWSLRTSGNEYEQYF.

This clonotype was counted only a few times. This rearrangement joins TRBV12-3 or TRBV12-4 to TRBJ1-2; tentative D call: TRBD1 (5 bases). The length of the CDR3 is 12 residues. Trimming pared 5 bases from V and 4 bases from J, leaving 8 bases between. The CDR3 sequence is CASSPGPYGYTF. The CDR3 bases are TGTGCCAGCAGTCCAGGGCCCTATGGCTACACCTTC.

This sequence joins TRBV6-5 and TRBJ2-7; unclear D gene. This CDR3 region has 14 residues. V was trimmed by 6 bases and J by 6 bases, leaving 18 bases between them. Germline CDR1 and CDR2: MNHEY and SVGAGI. The CDR3 bases are TGTGCCAGCAGGGTTATCCGGGCGACGGGCGAGCAGTACTTC. Amino acid sequence: CASRVIRATGEQYF.

Regarding this clonotype: One end of the junction is discordant with germline, which a read error may explain. The chain carries TRBV11-2 and TRBJ2-3; no reliable D call. Germline CDR1 reads SGHAT; CDR2 reads FQNNGV. The CDR3 totals 15 residues. The CDR3, as DNA: TGTACCAGCAGCTCGGCACGGATTCCCACAGATACGCAGTATTTT. Residues: CTSSSARIPTDTQYF.